A selection of T cell receptor beta chains follows, all from one sample in a study of cytomegalovirus exposure and HLA in healthy donors. The assay was immunoSEQ multiplex PCR, and TCRdb's table has in-frame clones only and misses some. The sample yields 150,000 or so clones, 65% to 85% seen once. The specimen sequenced was PBMCs. Receptors originate from a woman aged 40 to 50 in good health and CMV-seropositive. The CDR3 runs from the conserved cysteine through the conserved F or W. Fields, in order: V gene, J gene, clone size, D gene, CDR3 DNA, CDR3 protein. The D gene is left open where the match is weak. Rows give clone size only sometimes, using once, few, many, or a class for an expanded clone.

TRBV7-9	TRBJ1-3	-	-	TGTGCCAGCAGCGCTATTACAGAATCCTCTGGAAACACCATATATTTT	CASSAITESSGNTIYF
TRBV6-6	TRBJ1-5	-	TRBD1	TGTGCCAGCAGTCCTCCCGGGACAGGGCATCAGCCCCAGCATTTT	CASSPPGTGHQPQHF
TRBV6-6	TRBJ2-1	-	TRBD2	TGTGCCAGCAGTCGGGGACTAGCGGGAGTTGATGAGCAGTTCTTC	CASSRGLAGVDEQFF
TRBV27	TRBJ1-4	-	-	TGTGCCAGCAGTGACTTCGGCCAGGGCCTTAGGGATGAAAAACTGTTTTTT	CASSDFGQGLRDEKLFF
TRBV30	TRBJ2-7	-	TRBD2	TGTGCCTGGAGTGTGGGGGGGGATAGTTACGAGCAGTACTTC	CAWSVGGDSYEQYF
TRBV9	TRBJ2-7	-	-	TGTGCCAGCAGCGTAGCGGGAGTTAACCTCGAGCAGTACTTC	CASSVAGVNLEQYF
TRBV2	TRBJ2-1	-	TRBD2	TGTGCCAGCAGTGGTTCCGCCGGGACTAGCGTCTACAATGAGCAGTTCTTC	CASSGSAGTSVYNEQFF
TRBV18	TRBJ2-1	-	TRBD2	TGTGCCAGCTCACCAGGGGGGGCCTACAATGAGCAGTTCTTC	CASSPGGAYNEQFF
TRBV29-1	TRBJ1-3	-	TRBD1	TGCAGCGTGGAAGGGGGACAGGGCCGCTCTGGAAACACCATATATTTT	CSVEGGQGRSGNTIYF
TRBV6-1	TRBJ1-2	-	-	TGTGCCAGCAGTGGGTCGCGGGAGCCCGGGGGCTACACCTTC	CASSGSREPGGYTF
TRBV5-1	TRBJ1-5	-	TRBD1	TGCGCCAGCAGCCAGACAGGGATCCAGCCCCAGCATTTT	CASSQTGIQPQHF
TRBV7-2	TRBJ2-7	-	-	TGTGCCAGCAGCGCTTTTGAGATCTCCTACGAGCAGTACTTC	CASSAFEISYEQYF
TRBV18	TRBJ2-7	-	-	TGTGCCAGCTCACATGGACAAGCCTACGAGCAGTACTTC	CASSHGQAYEQYF
TRBV19	TRBJ1-5	-	-	TGTGCCAGTAATACAGTCCCTCAGCCCCAGCATTTT	CASNTVPQPQHF
TRBV9	TRBJ1-5	-	TRBD1	TGTGCCAGCAGCGCGGGACAGGGCAGCAATCAGCCCCAGCATTTT	CASSAGQGSNQPQHF
TRBV4-1	TRBJ2-1	few	TRBD1	TGCGCCAGCAGCTCCAGGACAGGGGGAGGTGAGCAGTTCTTC	CASSSRTGGGEQFF
TRBV13	TRBJ1-2	few	TRBD1	TGTGCCAGCAGCTTACTGGGGCCGGGACAGAGTTATGGCTACACCTTC	CASSLLGPGQSYGYTF
TRBV18	TRBJ2-1	-	TRBD1	TGTGCCAGCTCACTCCGACAGGGACACTCCTACAATGAGCAGTTCTTC	CASSLRQGHSYNEQFF
TRBV5-1	TRBJ2-1	-	TRBD2	TGCGCCAGCAGCTTGGCTAGCGGGGGCGGGCCCTCGTACAATGAGCAGTTCTTC	CASSLASGGGPSYNEQFF
TRBV4-2	TRBJ1-1	-	TRBD1	TGTGCCAGCAGACACATCCTCAGGGGGTCGGAGACTGAAGCTTTCTTT	CASRHILRGSETEAFF
TRBV27	TRBJ1-5	-	-	TGTGCCAGCAGTTTATTATATCGGGGCAATCAGCCCCAGCATTTT	CASSLLYRGNQPQHF
TRBV5-1	TRBJ1-2	-	TRBD1	TGCGCCAGCAGCCCGTCCGGGACAGGGGTTAGGTATGGCTACACCTTC	CASSPSGTGVRYGYTF
TRBV7-6	TRBJ1-1	once	TRBD1	TGTGCCAGCAGCCCGACGGACAGGGGAAACACTGAAGCTTTCTTT	CASSPTDRGNTEAFF
TRBV5-1	TRBJ2-5	-	-	TGCGCCAGCAGCAAAGAGGGGGGGCAAGAGACCCAGTACTTC	CASSKEGGQETQYF
TRBV25-1	TRBJ1-1	-	-	TGTGCCAGCACCAACGAGGGCACTGAAGCTTTCTTT	CASTNEGTEAFF
TRBV9	TRBJ1-3	-	-	TGTGCCAGCAGCGCCTTGGGCACCTCTGGAAACACCATATATTTT	CASSALGTSGNTIYF
TRBV11-2	TRBJ2-7	once	TRBD2	TGTGCCAGCAGCTTTTCCACAGGGACTAGCGGGAGGTCCTACGAGCAGTACTTC	CASSFSTGTSGRSYEQYF
TRBV5-3	TRBJ1-4	-	-	TGTGCCAGAAGCTTGGGGACTTCAAAACTGTTTTTT	CARSLGTSKLFF
TRBV7-2	TRBJ2-1	-	TRBD2	TGTGCCAGCAGGCGACAGGCGGGAGGGCCGTATGAGCAGTTCTTC	CASRRQAGGPYEQFF
TRBV4-1	TRBJ1-1	few	TRBD1	TGCGCCAGCAGTTCCGGGACAGGGGTGAACACTGAAGCTTTCTTT	CASSSGTGVNTEAFF
TRBV27	TRBJ2-3	-	-	TGTGCGGAGGCAGGCGCAGATACGCAGTATTTT	CAEAGADTQYF
TRBV4-2	TRBJ1-4	-	-	TGTGCCAGCAGCCCGTCGAATGAAAAACTGTTTTTT	CASSPSNEKLFF
TRBV7-8	TRBJ1-2	-	TRBD1	TGTGCCAGCAGCTCCTTACCGACAGGGGGCAACTATGGCTACACCTTC	CASSSLPTGGNYGYTF
TRBV11-3	TRBJ2-5	-	-	TGTGCCAGCAGCCCCCTCTCTTCAGGAGAGACCCAGTACTTC	CASSPLSSGETQYF
TRBV30	TRBJ1-2	-	TRBD1	TGTGCCTGGAGTGGTACAGGGGGCTATAGCTACACCTTC	CAWSGTGGYSYTF
TRBV2	TRBJ1-4	-	-	TGTGCCAGCAGACGACAGCTTGCAACTAATGAAAAACTGTTTTTT	CASRRQLATNEKLFF
TRBV27	TRBJ2-3	-	TRBD2	TGTGCCAGCAGTCATCAGGGACTAGCGGTCACAGATACGCAGTATTTT	CASSHQGLAVTDTQYF
TRBV7-8	TRBJ1-1	-	-	TGTGCCAGCAGCCAAGCGGTCTCAGAAGCTTTCTTT	CASSQAVSEAFF
TRBV25-1	TRBJ2-7	-	TRBD2	TGTGCCAGCAGACCCCCCGGGACTAGCGGGCACTCCTACGAGCAGTACTTC	CASRPPGTSGHSYEQYF
TRBV28	TRBJ1-2	-	-	TGTGCCAGCAGTTTAACTGATGGCTACACCTTC	CASSLTDGYTF
TRBV25-1	TRBJ2-7	-	-	TGTGCCAGCAGTGATACCTACGAGCAGTACTTC	CASSDTYEQYF